Sequencing of this T cell receptor beta chain was carried out in a study of blood T cells in healthy people across ages. Study-wide findings and caveats: When set beside aged donors, long-lived donors presented more naive CD4+ cells and higher diversity.

Combining a sample-barcoded 5' primer with a J-beta primer mix, a second PCR ran for roughly 7 to 12 cycles. Every molecule of cDNA carried a tag from a template-switch adaptor with 12 random nucleotides. TCRdb re-analysed the 5' RACE reads in MiXCR, keeping a single row per CDR3 protein. The repertoire holds 1.5 million to 2 million distinct CDR3 sequences, with around half as singletons. Healthy Russian Caucasian donors spanned ages about 6 to 100 years. As regards this clonotype: Its antigen is undetermined.

Trimming left V 1 base short and J 12 bases short, with 19 bases between. There are 16 residues in the CDR3. Germline V lookup: CDR1 LGHNA, CDR2 YNFKEQ. Material: blood. The TCR originated in a woman in her thirties or forties in good health. The V and J genes are TRBV4-2 and TRBJ2-6; TRBD1 might be the D (5 bases). This CDR3 is CASSQGTTATMRVLTF. CDR3 DNA: TGTGCCAGCAGCCAAGGTACGACAGCGACCATGCGCGTCCTGACTTTC.